This TCR beta chain was profiled in a study of cytomegalovirus exposure and HLA in healthy donors. PCR involved 60 Vbeta and 13 Jbeta primers. Measured with immunoSEQ multiplex PCR; TCRdb has only the in-frame clones, and not every one. The sample includes around 200,000 clones, approximately 70% of them seen just once. Unrecorded immune exposures were likely, despite nominal health at sampling. Only one count was recorded for this clone. The TCR comes from a middle-aged man in good health and CMV-seropositive. Input material: PBMCs.

The CDR3 spells CASHTGLAGNNEQFF. Here the CDR3 DNA reads TGCGCCAGCCACACTGGACTAGCGGGGAACAATGAGCAGTTCTTC. The chain uses TRBV5-1 and TRBJ2-1; 12 bases line up with TRBD2. The J segment lost 5 bases and the V segment lost 7 bases, leaving 7 bases of the junction unmatched. Per the germline V gene, CDR1 is SGHRS and CDR2 is YFSETQ. The CDR3 extends over 15 amino acids.